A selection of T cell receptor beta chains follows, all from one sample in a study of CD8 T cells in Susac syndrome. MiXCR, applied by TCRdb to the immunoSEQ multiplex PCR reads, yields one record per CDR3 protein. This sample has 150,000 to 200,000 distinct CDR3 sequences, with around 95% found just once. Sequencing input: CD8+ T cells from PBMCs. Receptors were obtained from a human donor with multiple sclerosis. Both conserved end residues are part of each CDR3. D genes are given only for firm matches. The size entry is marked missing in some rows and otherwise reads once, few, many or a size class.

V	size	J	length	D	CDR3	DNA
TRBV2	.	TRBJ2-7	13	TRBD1	CASSADRGNEQYF	TGTGCCAGCAGTGCAGACAGGGGGAACGAGCAGTACTTC
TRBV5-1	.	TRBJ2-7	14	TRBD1	CASSFRQGEYEQYF	TGCGCCAGCAGCTTTCGACAGGGGGAGTACGAGCAGTACTTC
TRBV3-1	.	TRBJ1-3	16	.	CASSQEVAGGGNTIYF	TGTGCCAGCAGCCAAGAGGTTGCCGGTGGGGGAAACACCATATATTTT
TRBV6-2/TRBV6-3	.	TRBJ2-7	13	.	CASAWAGPYEQYF	TGTGCCAGCGCCTGGGCAGGGCCCTACGAGCAGTACTTC
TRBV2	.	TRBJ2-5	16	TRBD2	CASSGTRSGGQETQYF	TGTGCCAGCAGTGGGACCCGAAGCGGGGGGCAAGAGACCCAGTACTTC
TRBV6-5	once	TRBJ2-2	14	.	CASSPSSGTGELFF	TGTGCCAGCAGCCCATCCAGCGGCACCGGGGAGCTGTTTTTT
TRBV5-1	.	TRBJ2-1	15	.	CASSWRDSSYNEQFF	TGCGCCAGCTCGTGGCGGGACAGCTCCTACAATGAGCAGTTCTTC
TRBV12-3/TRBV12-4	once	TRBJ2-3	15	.	CASSYTRPSTDTQYF	TGTGCCAGCAGTTATACCCGACCCAGCACAGATACGCAGTATTTT
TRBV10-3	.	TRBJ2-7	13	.	CAISESFEDEQYF	TGTGCCATCAGTGAGTCGTTCGAGGACGAGCAGTACTTC
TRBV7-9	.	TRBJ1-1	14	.	CASSPEKEVTEAFF	TGTGCCAGCAGCCCCGAGAAGGAGGTCACTGAAGCTTTCTTT
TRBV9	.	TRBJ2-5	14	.	CASSVEGRQETQYF	TGTGCCAGCAGCGTAGAAGGCAGGCAAGAGACCCAGTACTTC
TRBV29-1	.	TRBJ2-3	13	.	CSVRQEGTQYVYF	TGCAGCGTCAGACAGGAAGGGACTCAATACGTGTATTTT
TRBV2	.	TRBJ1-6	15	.	CASRGPRGANSPLHF	TGTGCCAGCAGGGGGCCTAGGGGGGCGAATTCACCCCTCCACTTT
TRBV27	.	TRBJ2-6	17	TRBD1	CASSPTGALSGANVLTF	TGTGCCAGCAGCCCAACAGGGGCCCTCTCTGGGGCCAACGTCCTGACTTTC
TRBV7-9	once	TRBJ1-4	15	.	CASSSADGPNEKLFF	TGTGCCAGCAGCTCTGCGGACGGGCCAAATGAAAAACTGTTTTTT
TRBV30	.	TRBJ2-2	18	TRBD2	CACDSLAGARSWTGELFF	TGTGCCTGCGATAGTCTAGCGGGAGCACGTAGTTGGACCGGGGAGCTGTTTTTT
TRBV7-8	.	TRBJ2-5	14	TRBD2	CASSLLAGQETQYF	TGTGCCAGCAGCTTACTAGCGGGCCAAGAGACCCAGTACTTC
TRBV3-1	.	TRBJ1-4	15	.	CASSPRGSPNEKLFF	TGTGCCAGCAGCCCGAGGGGCAGTCCTAATGAAAAACTGTTTTTT
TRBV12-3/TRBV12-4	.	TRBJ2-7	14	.	CASRTQGLAAEQYF	TGTGCCAGCAGGACTCAGGGTTTGGCAGCCGAGCAGTACTTC
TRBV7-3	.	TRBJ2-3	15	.	CASSLSGAVTDTQYF	TGTGCCAGCAGCTTATCGGGGGCCGTCACAGATACGCAGTATTTT
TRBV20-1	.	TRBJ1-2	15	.	CSARNNRDTHYGYTF	TGCAGTGCTAGGAATAACCGGGACACACACTATGGCTACACCTTC
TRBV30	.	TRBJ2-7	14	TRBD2	CAWTLGGDTDEQYF	TGTGCCTGGACCCTCGGGGGGGACACCGACGAGCAGTACTTC
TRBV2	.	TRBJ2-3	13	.	CAILGGRTDTQYF	TGTGCCATCCTCGGGGGGCGCACAGATACGCAGTATTTT
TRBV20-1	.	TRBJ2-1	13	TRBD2	CSARSGSTGEQFF	TGCAGTGCTAGAAGCGGGAGTACGGGTGAGCAGTTCTTC
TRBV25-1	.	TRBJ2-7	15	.	CASSEWVGNSYEQYF	TGTGCCAGCAGTGAATGGGTGGGAAACTCCTACGAGCAGTACTTC
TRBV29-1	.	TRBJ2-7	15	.	CSVEGGSESSYEQYF	TGCAGCGTTGAAGGCGGCAGTGAGAGCTCCTACGAGCAGTACTTC
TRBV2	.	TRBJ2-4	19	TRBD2	CASDVAGGPGTPTKNIQYF	TGTGCCAGCGATGTGGCGGGAGGGCCTGGTACCCCGACCAAAAACATTCAGTACTTC
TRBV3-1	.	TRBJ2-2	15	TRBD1	CASSPTGTEVGELFF	TGTGCCAGCAGCCCGACCGGGACAGAGGTCGGGGAGCTGTTTTTT
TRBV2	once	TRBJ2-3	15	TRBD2	CASSENWRESDTQYF	TGTGCCAGCAGTGAAAATTGGCGGGAGTCAGATACGCAGTATTTT
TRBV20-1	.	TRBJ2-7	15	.	CSARDGNGGSYEQYF	TGCAGTGCTAGAGATGGGAACGGAGGGTCCTACGAGCAGTACTTC
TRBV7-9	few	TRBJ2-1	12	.	CASSSLADEQFF	TGTGCCAGCAGCTCGCTTGCCGATGAGCAGTTCTTC
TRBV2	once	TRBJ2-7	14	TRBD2	CASRRTSGGYEQYF	TGTGCCAGCAGGCGGACTAGCGGAGGTTACGAGCAGTACTTC
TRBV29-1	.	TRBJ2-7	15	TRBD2	CSVRSVRGETYEQYF	TGCAGCGTCCGTAGCGTTCGGGGGGAGACTTACGAGCAGTACTTC
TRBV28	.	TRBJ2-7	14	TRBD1	CASSPAGTGYEQYF	TGTGCCAGCAGTCCCGCCGGGACAGGCTACGAGCAGTACTTC
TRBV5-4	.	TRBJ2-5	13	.	CASYEYGVETQYF	TGTGCCAGCTATGAGTATGGGGTGGAGACCCAGTACTTC
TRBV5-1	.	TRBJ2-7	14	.	CASSLEVGPYEQYF	TGCGCCAGCAGCTTGGAAGTAGGACCCTACGAGCAGTACTTC
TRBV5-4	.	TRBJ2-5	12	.	CASSFMRETQYF	TGTGCCAGCAGCTTTATGAGAGAGACCCAGTACTTC
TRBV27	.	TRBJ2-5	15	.	CASSPWGPYQETQYF	TGTGCCAGCAGTCCCTGGGGGCCGTACCAAGAGACCCAGTACTTC
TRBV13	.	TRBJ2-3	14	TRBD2	CASSLRLALDTQYF	TGTGCCAGCAGCCTACGACTAGCGTTGGATACGCAGTATTTT
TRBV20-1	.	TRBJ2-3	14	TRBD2	CSARREGDTDTQYF	TGCAGTGCTAGGCGGGAGGGCGACACAGATACGCAGTATTTT
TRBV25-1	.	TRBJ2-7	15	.	CASSEHSGGPDLQYF	TGTGCCAGCAGTGAACACTCAGGCGGACCCGACCTGCAGTACTTC
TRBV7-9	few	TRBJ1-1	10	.	CASRGTEAFF	TGTGCCAGTCGGGGGACTGAAGCTTTCTTT
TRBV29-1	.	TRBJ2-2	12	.	CSVLFDTGELFF	TGCAGCGTGCTATTCGACACCGGGGAGCTGTTTTTT
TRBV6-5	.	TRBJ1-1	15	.	CASRPPAPGDTEAFF	TGTGCCAGCAGGCCCCCCGCTCCAGGGGACACTGAAGCTTTCTTT
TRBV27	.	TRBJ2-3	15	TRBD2	CASRVAGVNSDTQYF	TGTGCCAGCAGGGTAGCGGGAGTAAATTCAGATACGCAGTATTTT
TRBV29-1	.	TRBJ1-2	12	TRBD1	CSYSTGASGYTF	TGCAGCTACTCGACAGGGGCTTCGGGCTACACCTTC